This TCR beta chain was sequenced in a study of cytotoxic CD8 clonotypes in ibrutinib-treated CLL. Study information: Responses: approximately 25 partial, 2 complete; after median approximately 68 months, roughly 15 stayed remitted, around twelve progressed.

Study outcomes and limitations: Baseline clonality exceeded age-matched healthy donors and tracked circulating CD8+ T-cell counts.

The protocol was immunoSEQ multiplex PCR, while the TCRdb copy is restricted to in-frame clones and leaves out a portion. The repertoire has around 160,000 clones, approximately 80% of them found once; the top ten carry around 2.1%. Worth noting for this clone: Its cognate antigen is unknown.

This clonotype was obtained from a human donor with chronic lymphocytic leukemia. The sample in question was PBMCs, obtained after 12 months of ibrutinib treatment.

CDR3 nucleotides: TGTGCCAGCAGCAAGAACGACAGCCAATATTTATCCTACGAGCAGTACTTC. Protein sequence: CASSKNDSQYLSYEQYF. V and J are TRBV21-1 and TRBJ2-7; the D call TRBD1 from the table was never checked on the DNA. TRBV21-1 is a documented pseudogene. This CDR3 is 17 amino acids long.